This TCR beta chain was captured by sequencing in a study of blood T cell repertoires in COVID-19. As for the study in general: Samples representing acute and convalescent COVID-19 were sourced from the United States, Italy and Spain. T cells, B-cell-depleted T cells, or PBMCs provided the cDNA or gDNA that served as material.

Per the germline V gene, CDR1 is MNHEY and CDR2 is SMNVEV (reference sequence). Trimming removed 8 bases from V and 0 bases from J, with 7 bases in between. The CDR3 is 12 amino acids. This clone was seen once. Assay: immunoSEQ multiplex PCR; the TCRdb copy retains only in-frame clones and omits some. Of under 300,000 clones detected, around nine tenths appear once; the ten largest clones hold under 2.5%. Cohort allocation depended upon clinical history that participants reported. This TCR was sampled from a woman between 18 and 29 years old who had recovered from COVID-19. The gene calls are TRBV27 and TRBJ2-5; weak D call: TRBD1 (6 bases). Sequencing was done on a sample of PBMCs or T cells enriched from blood (not recorded which). As DNA, the CDR3 is TGTGCCAGCTACAGGGACCAAGAGACCCAGTACTTC. Amino acids: CASYRDQETQYF.